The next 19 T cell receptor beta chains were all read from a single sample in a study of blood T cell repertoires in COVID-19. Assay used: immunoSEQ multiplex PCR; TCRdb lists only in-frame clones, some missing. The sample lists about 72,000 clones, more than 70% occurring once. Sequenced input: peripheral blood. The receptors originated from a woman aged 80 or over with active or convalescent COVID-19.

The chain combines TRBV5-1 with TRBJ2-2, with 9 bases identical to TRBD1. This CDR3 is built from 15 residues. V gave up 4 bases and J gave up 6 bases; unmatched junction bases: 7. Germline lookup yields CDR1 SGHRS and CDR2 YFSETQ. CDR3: CASSLGDREAGELFF. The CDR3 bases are TGCGCCAGCAGCCTTGGGGACAGGGAGGCCGGGGAGCTGTTTTTT.

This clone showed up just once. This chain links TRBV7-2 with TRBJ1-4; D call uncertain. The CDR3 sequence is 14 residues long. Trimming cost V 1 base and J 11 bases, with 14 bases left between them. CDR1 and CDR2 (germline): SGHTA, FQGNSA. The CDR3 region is CASSLDRVRGKLFF. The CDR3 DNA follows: TGTGCCAGCAGCTTAGATAGGGTCCGCGGGAAACTGTTTTTT.

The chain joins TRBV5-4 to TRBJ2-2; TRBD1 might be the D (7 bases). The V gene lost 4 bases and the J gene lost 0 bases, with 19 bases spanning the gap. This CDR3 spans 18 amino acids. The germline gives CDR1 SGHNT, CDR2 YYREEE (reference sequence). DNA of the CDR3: TGTGCCAGCAGCGGGGGGACAGACCCGTTCGCGAACACCGGGGAGCTGTTTTTT. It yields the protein CASSGGTDPFANTGELFF.

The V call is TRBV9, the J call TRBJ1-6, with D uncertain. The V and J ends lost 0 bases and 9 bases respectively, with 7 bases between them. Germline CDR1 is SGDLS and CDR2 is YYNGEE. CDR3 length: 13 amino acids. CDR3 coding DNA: TGTGCCAGCAGCGTAGGAGAGGGTTCACCCCTCCACTTT. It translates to CASSVGEGSPLHF.

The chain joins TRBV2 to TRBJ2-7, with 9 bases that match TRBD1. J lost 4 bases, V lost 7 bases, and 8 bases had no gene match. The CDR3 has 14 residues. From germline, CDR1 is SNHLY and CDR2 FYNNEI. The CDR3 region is CASNRGTGTYEQYF. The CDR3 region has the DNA TGTGCCAGCAACAGAGGGACAGGGACGTACGAGCAGTACTTC.

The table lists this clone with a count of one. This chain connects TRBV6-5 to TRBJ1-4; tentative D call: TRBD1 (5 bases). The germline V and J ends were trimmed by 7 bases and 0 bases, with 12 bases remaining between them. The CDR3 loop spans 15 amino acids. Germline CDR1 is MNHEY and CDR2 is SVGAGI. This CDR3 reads CASTKLQATNEKLFF. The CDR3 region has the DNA TGTGCCAGCACTAAGCTACAGGCAACTAATGAAAAACTGTTTTTT.

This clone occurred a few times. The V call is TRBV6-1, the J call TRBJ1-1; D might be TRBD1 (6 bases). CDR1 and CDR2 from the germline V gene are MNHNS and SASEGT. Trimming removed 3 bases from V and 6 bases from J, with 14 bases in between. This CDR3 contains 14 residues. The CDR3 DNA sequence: TGTGCCAGCAGTGAGTTTCGACAGGTCGCTGAAGCTTTCTTT. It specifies CASSEFRQVAEAFF.

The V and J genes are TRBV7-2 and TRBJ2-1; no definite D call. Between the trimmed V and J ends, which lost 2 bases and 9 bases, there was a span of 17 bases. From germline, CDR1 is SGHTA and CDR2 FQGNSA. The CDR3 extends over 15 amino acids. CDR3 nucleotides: TGTGCCAGCAGCTTAAGTACTGGCTTAAGGAGTGAGCAGTTCTTC. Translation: CASSLSTGLRSEQFF.

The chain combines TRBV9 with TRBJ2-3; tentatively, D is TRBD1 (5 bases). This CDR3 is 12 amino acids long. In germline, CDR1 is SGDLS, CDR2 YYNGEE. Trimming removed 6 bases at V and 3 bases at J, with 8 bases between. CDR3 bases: TGTGCCAGCATAGGGGCTACAGATACGCAGTATTTT. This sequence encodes CASIGATDTQYF.

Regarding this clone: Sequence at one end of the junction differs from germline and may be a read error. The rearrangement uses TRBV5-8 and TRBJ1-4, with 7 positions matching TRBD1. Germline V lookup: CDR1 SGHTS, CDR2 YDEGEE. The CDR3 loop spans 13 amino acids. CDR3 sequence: CASSLDLNGQVPF. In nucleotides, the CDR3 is TGTGCCAGCAGCTTGGACCTTAATGGACAGGTCCCGTTT. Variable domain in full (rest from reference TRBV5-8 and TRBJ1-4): EAGVTQSPTHLIKTRGQQATLRCSPISGHTSVYWYQQALGLGLQFLLWYDEGEERNRGNFPPRFSGRQFPNYSSELNVNALELEDSALYLCASSLDLNGQVPFGSGTQLSVL.

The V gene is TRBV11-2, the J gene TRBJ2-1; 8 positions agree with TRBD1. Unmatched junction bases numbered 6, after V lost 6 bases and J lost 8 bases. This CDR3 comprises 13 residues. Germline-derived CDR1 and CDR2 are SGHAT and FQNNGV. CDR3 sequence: CASRRTGIDEQFF. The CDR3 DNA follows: TGTGCCAGCAGGCGGACAGGGATCGATGAGCAGTTCTTC. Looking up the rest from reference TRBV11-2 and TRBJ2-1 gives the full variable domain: EAGVAQSPRYKIIEKRQSVAFWCNPISGHATLYWYQQILGQGPKLLIQFQNNGVVDDSQLPKDRFSAERLKGVDSTLKIQPAKLEDSAVYLCASRRTGIDEQFFGPGTRLTVL.

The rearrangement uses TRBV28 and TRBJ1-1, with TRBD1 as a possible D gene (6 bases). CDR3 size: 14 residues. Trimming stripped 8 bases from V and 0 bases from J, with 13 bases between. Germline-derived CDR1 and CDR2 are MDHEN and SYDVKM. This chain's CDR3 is CASRYRALNTEAFF. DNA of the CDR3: TGTGCCAGCCGCTACAGGGCCTTGAACACTGAAGCTTTCTTT.

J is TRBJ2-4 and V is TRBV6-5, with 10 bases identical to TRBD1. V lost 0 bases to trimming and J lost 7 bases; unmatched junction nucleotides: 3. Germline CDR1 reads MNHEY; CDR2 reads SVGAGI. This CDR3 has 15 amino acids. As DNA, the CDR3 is TGTGCCAGCAGTTACTCCTTGGACAGGGGGAACATTCAGTACTTC. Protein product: CASSYSLDRGNIQYF.

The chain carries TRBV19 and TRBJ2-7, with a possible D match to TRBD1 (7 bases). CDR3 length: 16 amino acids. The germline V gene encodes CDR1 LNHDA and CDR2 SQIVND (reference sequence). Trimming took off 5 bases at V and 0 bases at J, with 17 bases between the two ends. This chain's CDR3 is CASSPDRDSSSYEQYF. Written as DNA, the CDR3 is TGTGCCAGTAGTCCTGACAGGGACTCCAGCTCCTACGAGCAGTACTTC.

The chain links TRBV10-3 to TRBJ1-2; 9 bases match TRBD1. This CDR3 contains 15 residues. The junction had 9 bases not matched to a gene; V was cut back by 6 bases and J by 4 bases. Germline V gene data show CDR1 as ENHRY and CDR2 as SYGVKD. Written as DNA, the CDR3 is TGTGCCATCAGGGGGGGGACAGGGCCAATCTATGGCTACACCTTC. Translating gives CAIRGGTGPIYGYTF.

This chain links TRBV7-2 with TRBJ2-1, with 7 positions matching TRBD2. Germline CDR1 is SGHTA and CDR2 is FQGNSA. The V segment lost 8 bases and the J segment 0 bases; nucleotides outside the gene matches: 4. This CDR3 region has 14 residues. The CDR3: CASVGGSSYNEQFF. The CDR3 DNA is TGTGCCAGCGTGGGGGGGAGCTCCTACAATGAGCAGTTCTTC. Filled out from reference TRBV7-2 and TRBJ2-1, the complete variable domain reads GAGVSQSPSNKVTEKGKDVELRCDPISGHTALYWYRQSLGQGLEFLIYFQGNSAPDKSGLPSDRFSAERTGGSVSTLTIQRTQQEDSAVYLCASVGGSSYNEQFFGPGTRLTVL.

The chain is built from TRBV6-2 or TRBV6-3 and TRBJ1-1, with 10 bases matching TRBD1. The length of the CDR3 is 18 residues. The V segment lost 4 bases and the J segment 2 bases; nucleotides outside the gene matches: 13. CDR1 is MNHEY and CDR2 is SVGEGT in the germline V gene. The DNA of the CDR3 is TGTGCCAGCAGTTCGACTATCCCGGGACAGGGGCAAAACACTGAAGCTTTCTTT. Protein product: CASSSTIPGQGQNTEAFF.

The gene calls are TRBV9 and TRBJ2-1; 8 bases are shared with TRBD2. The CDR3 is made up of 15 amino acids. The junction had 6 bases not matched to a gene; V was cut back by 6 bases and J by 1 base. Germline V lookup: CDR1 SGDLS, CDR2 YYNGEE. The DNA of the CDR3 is TGTGCCAGCACATCGGGGGGGCTTTCCTACAATGAGCAGTTCTTC. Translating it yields CASTSGGLSYNEQFF.

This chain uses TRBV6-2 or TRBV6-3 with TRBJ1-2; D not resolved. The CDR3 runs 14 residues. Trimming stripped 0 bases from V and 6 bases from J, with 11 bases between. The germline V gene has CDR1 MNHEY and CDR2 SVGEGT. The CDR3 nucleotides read TGTGCCAGCAGTTACTCGAACGGGGAGAATGGCTACACCTTC. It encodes CASSYSNGENGYTF.